This note documents a single T cell receptor beta chain sequence. What it binds is unknown. The J segment lost 6 bases and the V segment lost 6 bases, leaving 17 bases of the junction unmatched. The CDR3 is made up of 17 amino acids. This sample is drawn from a study of T cells after yellow fever vaccination. Whole-study context: Each low-cell-number fraction was prepared by means of SMART-Seq v4 Ultra Low Input.

TCR cDNA was made by 5'RACE template switching, adding a universal primer site and UMIs. TCRdb re-analysed the 5' RACE reads in MiXCR, keeping a single row per CDR3 protein. Counted here are 450,000 to 550,000 distinct CDR3 sequences, 21% occurring once; the ten biggest clones make up 15% to 20%. Points from the study as a whole: Booster samples showed a return of most primary-vaccination clones (roughly 96% CD4, 85% to 90% CD8). Abundant clonotypes from the bulk population could contaminate FACS-sorted repertoires.

The sample was PBMCs, taken roughly 20 days after the first yellow fever vaccination. The sequence derives from a man younger than 35 who received the YFV17D yellow fever vaccine. V is TRBV12-3 or TRBV12-4 and J is TRBJ1-2, with 9 bases matching TRBD1. CDR3 region: CASSRPGQGFSFDGYTF. CDR3 sequence (DNA): TGTGCCAGCAGCCGTCCGGGACAGGGTTTCTCCTTCGATGGCTACACCTTC.